The 9 T cell receptor beta chains below were found in one sample sequenced in a study of OX40 agonist ivuxolimab in advanced cancers. The repertoire was sequenced with immunoSEQ multiplex PCR; TCRdb's copy has only in-frame clones and lacks some. This sample has approximately 22,000 clones, with around 80% found just once. The source material was CD4+ or CD8+ T cells sorted from blood, sampled in a trial of the OX40 agonist ivuxolimab. Receptor source: an adult with an advanced solid tumor such as melanoma, head and neck, liver or kidney cancer.

The V gene is TRBV28, the J gene TRBJ1-2; TRBD1 matches at 7 bases. This CDR3 has 13 amino acids. The germline V gene encodes CDR1 MDHEN and CDR2 SYDVKM. J gave up 3 bases and V 6 bases, and 4 bases lay outside the gene matches. Here the CDR3 DNA reads TGTGCCAGCAGAAAGCAGGGGGACTATGGCTACACCTTC. It specifies CASRKQGDYGYTF.

The chain couples TRBV2 to TRBJ2-7; D uncertain. V lost 6 bases and J 3 bases, leaving 6 bases between the germline ends. The CDR3 extends over 11 amino acids. Looked up from germline, CDR1 is SNHLY and CDR2 is FYNNEI. DNA for the CDR3: TGTGCCAGCAGCCCCGACTACGAGCAGTACTTC. Translating gives CASSPDYEQYF.

The chain has TRBV5-4 and TRBJ1-1; TRBD1 matches at 8 bases. Germline V gene lookup returns CDR1 SGHNT and CDR2 YYREEE (reference sequence). This CDR3 has 15 residues. J was trimmed by 0 bases and V by 3 bases; bases with no gene match: 4. The CDR3 bases are TGTGCCAGCAGCTGGACGACAGGGGTGAACACTGAAGCTTTCTTT. Translated, it gives CASSWTTGVNTEAFF.

The gene calls are TRBV6-6 and TRBJ2-7; D is undetermined. This CDR3 has 14 amino acids. Germline CDR1 MNHNY, CDR2 SVGAGI (reference sequence). V gave up 2 bases and J gave up 0 bases, with 8 bases separating them. CDR3 region: CASSYVESSYEQYF. For the CDR3, the DNA is TGTGCCAGCAGTTACGTGGAGAGCTCCTACGAGCAGTACTTC.

V and J are TRBV6-5 and TRBJ2-1, with 10 bases aligning to TRBD2. CDR1 MNHEY and CDR2 SVGAGI come from the germline V gene. The CDR3 totals 15 residues. V shed 5 bases, J shed 4 bases, and the junction held 5 bases outside the gene matches. The CDR3 reads CASSQLAGKYNEQFF. The DNA for the CDR3 is TGTGCCAGCAGTCAACTAGCGGGGAAATACAATGAGCAGTTCTTC.

This sequence joins TRBV10-1 and TRBJ2-2; TRBD2 matches 14 bases. The germline CDR1 and CDR2 sequences are WNHNN and SYGVQD (reference sequence). The CDR3 has 16 residues. Trimming removed 6 bases from V and 6 bases from J; junction bases left unmatched: 6. As DNA, the CDR3 is TGCGCCAGCAGGGGACTAGCGGGAGATTTGGCCGGGGAGCTGTTTTTT. Translated, it gives CASRGLAGDLAGELFF.

The rearrangement uses TRBV30 and TRBJ2-7; 7 bases map to TRBD1. This CDR3 comprises 13 residues. The V segment lost 4 bases and the J segment 1 base; nucleotides outside the gene matches: 4. Looked up from germline, CDR1 is GTSNPN and CDR2 is SVGIG (reference sequence). The CDR3 DNA reads as TGTGCCTGGAATCCGGGACAGTCCTACGAGCAGTACTTC. Amino acid sequence: CAWNPGQSYEQYF.

The CDR3 sequence: CASSLPPYEQYF. CDR3 nucleotides: TGTGCCAGCAGCTTACCACCCTACGAGCAGTACTTC. V gene TRBV7-4 combines with J gene TRBJ2-7; D is undetermined. Germline loops: CDR1 SGHVT, CDR2 SQSDAQ. The CDR3 extends over 12 amino acids. Trimming removed 2 bases from V and 2 bases from J, with 4 bases in between. Supplemented by reference TRBV7-4 and TRBJ2-7, the full variable domain reads GAGVSQSPRYKVAKRGRDVALRCDSISGHVTLYWYRQTLGQGSEVLTYSQSDAQRDKSGRPSGRFSAERPERSVSTLKIQRTEQGDSAVYLCASSLPPYEQYFGPGTRLTVT.

This chain links TRBV7-3 with TRBJ2-5, with 7 bases matching TRBD2. Germline values: CDR1 SGHTA, CDR2 FQGTGA. The V segment lost 5 bases and the J segment 4 bases; nucleotides outside the gene matches: 10. The CDR3 runs 15 residues. The CDR3 bases are TGTGCCAGCAGCCCCGGGGTAGCGGGTACAGAGACCCAGTACTTC. Its translation is CASSPGVAGTETQYF.